This T cell receptor (beta chain) was retrieved from a study of blood T cell repertoires in COVID-19. Study summary: Researchers got acute and convalescent COVID-19 samples from the United States, Italy and Spain. PBMCs, B-cell-depleted T cells, or T cells were the source of the cDNA or gDNA that made up the material.

The table came from immunoSEQ multiplex PCR; TCRdb's copy has only in-frame clones and leaves some out. The sample carries approximately 220,000 clones, over 70% recorded once. The material sequenced was peripheral blood. This clonotype was obtained from a woman older than 75 with acute or convalescent COVID-19.

The CDR3 loop is CATSRTSGGRTQYF. In DNA form, the CDR3 reads TGTGCCACCAGCAGGACTAGCGGGGGGCGGACCCAGTACTTC. The chain recombines TRBV15 with TRBJ2-5; 13 positions agree with TRBD2. CDR1 and CDR2 (germline): LNHNV, YYDKDF (reference sequence). V shed 3 bases, J shed 7 bases, and the junction held 2 bases outside the gene matches. The CDR3 is 14 amino acids.